Each of the 3 T cell receptor beta chains below was sequenced from the same sample in a study of cytomegalovirus exposure and HLA in healthy donors. PCR employed 60 Vbeta and 13 Jbeta primers. Clones were read by immunoSEQ multiplex PCR, and TCRdb kept only the in-frame ones, dropping some. The sample shows about 130,000 clones, 70% to 85% of them seen only once. The sequencing input was PBMCs. These receptors all stem from a boy under 10 years old in good health and CMV-seronegative.

This chain connects TRBV4-1 to TRBJ1-5; 7 positions agree with TRBD1. After removal of 2 bases from V and 3 bases from J, the junction contained 7 bases not matched to a gene. This CDR3 is 16 amino acids long. The germline V gene encodes CDR1 MGHRA and CDR2 YSYEKL. The CDR3 region has the DNA TGCGCCAGCAGCCAATCCCCAGGGGGTGACAATCAGCCCCAGCATTTT. The encoded protein is CASSQSPGGDNQPQHF.

The gene calls are TRBV4-3 and TRBJ1-1; the D gene is possibly TRBD1 (6 bases). V lost 4 bases, J lost 13 bases, and 19 bases lay in between. The CDR3 runs 13 residues. Germline CDR1 reads LGHNA; CDR2 reads YSLEER. CDR3 residues: CASSPTEQGPGFF. Here the CDR3 DNA reads TGCGCCAGCAGCCCCACAGAGCAGGGGCCCGGTTTCTTT.

The chain uses TRBV6-5 and TRBJ2-7; D may be TRBD2 (6 bases). The CDR3 consists of 15 residues. The germline CDR1 and CDR2 sequences are MNHEY and SVGAGI. The ends were cut back, 0 bases at V and 5 bases at J, with 14 bases in the middle. CDR3 nucleotides: TGTGCCAGCAGTTACTCCTTCGCCGGGAGCGACGAGCAGTACTTC. Protein: CASSYSFAGSDEQYF.